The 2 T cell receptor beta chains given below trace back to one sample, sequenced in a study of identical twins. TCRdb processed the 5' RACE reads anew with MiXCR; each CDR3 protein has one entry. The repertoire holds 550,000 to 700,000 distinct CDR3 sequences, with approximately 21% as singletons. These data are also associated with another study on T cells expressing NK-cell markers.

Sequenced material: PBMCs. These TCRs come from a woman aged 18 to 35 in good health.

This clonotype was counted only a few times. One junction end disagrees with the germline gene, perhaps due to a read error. CDR3 nucleotide sequence: TGCAGTGCTAGATCCCCAAACGGCAGGGGGATCTTC. It codes for CSARSPNGRGIF. The V gene is TRBV20-1, the J gene TRBJ2-1, with TRBD1 matching over 7 bases. The CDR3 is 12 residues long. In germline, CDR1 is DFQATT, CDR2 SNEGSKA (reference sequence).

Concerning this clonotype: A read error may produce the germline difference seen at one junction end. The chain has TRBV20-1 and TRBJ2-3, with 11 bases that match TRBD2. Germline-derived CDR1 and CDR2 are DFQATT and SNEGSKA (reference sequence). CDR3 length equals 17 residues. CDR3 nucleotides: TGCTGTGCTATGGGACTAGCGGAGCCGACTAGCACAGATACGCAGTATTTT. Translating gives CCAMGLAEPTSTDTQYF.